The rows below give T cell receptor beta chains drawn from one sample of a study of shared clonotypes between healthy human individuals. Clones were read by immunoSEQ multiplex PCR, and TCRdb kept only the in-frame ones, dropping some. The profile shows under 750,000 clones, 72% of them singletons. Specimen: memory CD4+ T cells sorted from blood. These receptors all stem from a woman aged 30 to 39 in good health. CDR3s include the opening cysteine and the closing phenylalanine or tryptophan. The D gene is left open where the match is weak. Clone size is stated in some rows and not others, as once, few, many or a class when expanded.

j_gene	d_gene	v_gene	abundance	CDR3aa	CDR3nt
TRBJ1-1	.	TRBV6-4	.	CASSQDRLNTEAFF	TGTGCCAGCAGCCAGGACAGACTGAACACTGAAGCTTTCTTT
TRBJ2-3	.	TRBV5-1	.	CASSSFGGGTDTQYF	TGCGCCAGCAGCTCTTTTGGGGGAGGCACAGATACGCAGTATTTT
TRBJ1-2	.	TRBV6-6	.	CASSQGPDIFYGYTF	TGTGCCAGCAGTCAGGGGCCAGACATTTTTTATGGCTACACCTTC
TRBJ2-5	TRBD2	TRBV7-6	.	CASSSLAGGYQETQYF	TGTGCCAGCAGCTCCCTAGCGGGGGGGTACCAAGAGACCCAGTACTTC
TRBJ2-7	TRBD2	TRBV4-1	once	CASSQRSGASSYEQYF	TGCGCCAGCAGCCAACGTAGCGGGGCCAGCTCCTACGAGCAGTACTTC
TRBJ1-5	.	TRBV28	.	CASSEGGKSQPQHF	TGTGCCAGCAGCGAGGGGGGAAAAAGTCAGCCCCAGCATTTT
TRBJ2-5	TRBD1	TRBV30	.	CAWSPGTGKETQYF	TGTGCCTGGAGTCCCGGGACAGGGAAAGAGACCCAGTACTTC
TRBJ1-1	.	TRBV2	.	CASSDKGYRTEAFF	TGTGCCAGCAGTGATAAGGGGTATCGCACTGAAGCTTTCTTT
TRBJ2-3	.	TRBV2	.	CASPNTGDDTDTQYF	TGTGCCAGCCCGAACACGGGAGATGACACAGATACGCAGTATTTT
TRBJ2-7	TRBD1	TRBV30	.	CAWSVGRGYEQYF	TGTGCCTGGAGTGTTGGCAGGGGGTACGAGCAGTACTTC
TRBJ2-3	TRBD1	TRBV18	.	CASSPQTGGADTQYF	TGTGCCAGCTCACCACAAACAGGGGGCGCAGATACGCAGTATTTT
TRBJ2-7	.	TRBV28	.	CASTRGDTKIYEQYF	TGTGCCAGCACTCGGGGGGACACAAAAATTTACGAGCAGTACTTC
TRBJ1-5	.	TRBV10-3	.	CAIRSESNQPQHF	TGTGCCATCAGGTCGGAGAGCAATCAGCCCCAGCATTTT
TRBJ2-2	.	TRBV4-1	.	CASSQVDSQTGELFF	TGCGCCAGCAGCCAAGTAGACAGCCAGACCGGGGAGCTGTTTTTT
TRBJ2-7	TRBD2	TRBV5-4	.	CASSRLAGGSYEQYF	TGTGCCAGCAGCCGACTAGCGGGAGGAAGCTACGAGCAGTACTTC
TRBJ1-2	TRBD1	TRBV25-1	once	CASSATGGGYTF	TGTGCCAGCAGTGCGACAGGGGGAGGCTACACCTTC
TRBJ2-7	TRBD1	TRBV6-6	.	CASSRTGMYEQYF	TGTGCCAGCAGTCGGACAGGAATGTACGAGCAGTACTTC
TRBJ2-2	.	TRBV4-2	.	CASSQAAGGNTGELFF	TGTGCCAGCAGCCAAGCCGCCGGAGGGAACACCGGGGAGCTGTTTTTT
TRBJ2-7	TRBD1	TRBV25-1	once	CASNGQGVSEQYF	TGTGCCAGCAATGGACAGGGGGTCAGCGAGCAGTACTTC
TRBJ2-5	TRBD2	TRBV7-9	.	CASSPRGSGSGKETQYF	TGTGCCAGCAGCCCACGGGGTAGCGGGAGTGGTAAAGAGACCCAGTACTTC
TRBJ1-5	.	TRBV7-2	once	CASSPHGNQPQHF	TGTGCCAGCAGCCCCCACGGCAATCAGCCCCAGCATTTT
TRBJ1-1	.	TRBV11-3	.	CASSLVPGKNTEAFF	TGTGCCAGCAGCTTAGTTCCGGGAAAGAACACTGAAGCTTTCTTT
TRBJ2-7	.	TRBV19	.	CASSIGARSYEQYF	TGTGCCAGTAGTATAGGAGCCAGATCCTACGAGCAGTACTTC
TRBJ2-5	TRBD1	TRBV5-8	.	CASSLGQGAETQYF	TGTGCCAGCAGCTTAGGACAGGGGGCAGAGACCCAGTACTTC
TRBJ2-2	.	TRBV7-9	.	CASSFPGNTGELFF	TGTGCCAGCAGCTTCCCGGGTAACACCGGGGAGCTGTTTTTT
TRBJ2-2	.	TRBV5-1	few	CASSPRQGGDGELFF	TGCGCCAGCAGCCCTCGACAGGGAGGGGACGGGGAGCTGTTTTTT
TRBJ2-4	.	TRBV25-1	.	CASSELGPPHHIQYF	TGTGCCAGCAGTGAATTAGGGCCACCCCACCACATTCAGTACTTC
TRBJ2-4	TRBD2	TRBV7-3	medium-sized	CASSVTSGILAKNIQYF	TGTGCCAGCAGCGTGACTAGCGGGATCCTAGCCAAAAACATTCAGTACTTC
TRBJ2-1	TRBD2	TRBV5-1	.	CASSAPSGSYNEQFF	TGCGCCAGCAGCGCACCTAGCGGGAGCTACAATGAGCAGTTCTTC
TRBJ2-3	.	TRBV11-2	.	CASSMSGLRTDTQYF	TGTGCCAGCAGCATGAGTGGGCTTCGTACAGATACGCAGTATTTT
TRBJ2-7	TRBD2	TRBV2	few	CASTPLAGVLYEQYF	TGTGCCAGCACCCCACTAGCGGGAGTTCTCTACGAGCAGTACTTC
TRBJ1-1	.	TRBV11-2	once	CASSLEAAGGTEAFF	TGTGCCAGCAGCTTAGAGGCTGCCGGGGGCACTGAAGCTTTCTTT
TRBJ2-1	.	TRBV2	.	CASKGQPSSYNEQFF	TGTGCCAGCAAAGGACAGCCGAGCTCCTACAATGAGCAGTTCTTC
TRBJ2-1	.	TRBV28	.	CASSSWGRYNEQFF	TGTGCCAGCAGTTCGTGGGGGCGGTACAATGAGCAGTTCTTC
TRBJ2-5	.	TRBV5-5	.	CASSPQPHHETQYF	TGTGCCAGCAGCCCCCAACCACATCATGAGACCCAGTACTTC
TRBJ1-1	.	TRBV28	.	CASSTGTHNTEAFF	TGTGCCAGCAGTACCGGGACGCATAACACTGAAGCTTTCTTT
TRBJ1-1	.	TRBV2	.	CASSWDVGEAFF	TGTGCCAGCAGTTGGGACGTGGGAGAAGCTTTCTTT
TRBJ1-2	.	TRBV7-8	.	CASSFGHSGGYTF	TGTGCCAGCAGCTTCGGACATTCGGGCGGCTACACCTTC
TRBJ2-2	TRBD2	TRBV5-1	.	CASSFVAGTNTGELFF	TGCGCCAGCAGCTTTGTAGCGGGCACCAACACCGGGGAGCTGTTTTTT
TRBJ2-3	TRBD2	TRBV7-9	few	CASSLAPGRGTDTQYF	TGTGCCAGCAGCTTAGCCCCCGGGAGGGGCACAGATACGCAGTATTTT
TRBJ1-6	.	TRBV5-1	.	CASSPGPFSYNSPLHF	TGCGCCAGCAGCCCCGGACCCTTCTCCTATAATTCACCCCTCCACTTT
TRBJ2-3	.	TRBV7-9	.	CASSLDRTDTQYF	TGTGCCAGCAGCTTAGACCGAACAGATACGCAGTATTTT
TRBJ2-2	.	TRBV18	.	CASSGSNTGELFF	TGTGCCAGCTCAGGCTCGAACACCGGGGAGCTGTTTTTT
TRBJ2-5	.	TRBV4-2	.	CASSSGRFQETQYF	TGTGCCAGCAGCTCCGGACGGTTCCAAGAGACCCAGTACTTC
TRBJ1-3	.	TRBV28	.	CASSSGVSDTIYF	TGTGCCAGCAGCTCTGGGGTTTCGGACACCATATATTTT
TRBJ2-1	TRBD2	TRBV6-4	.	CASSDELAGKQFF	TGTGCCAGCAGTGACGAACTAGCGGGAAAGCAGTTCTTC
TRBJ1-2	.	TRBV7-8	.	CASSLIPQTRGYTF	TGTGCCAGCAGCTTAATCCCACAAACGAGGGGCTACACCTTC